These 4 T cell receptor beta chains originate from one sample sequenced in a study of blood T cells in healthy people across ages. Next came a second PCR, run for about 7 to 11 cycles, which used a sample-barcoded 5' primer along with a J-beta primer mix. TCRdb independently ran MiXCR on the 5' RACE reads; one entry per CDR3 protein. This table has 450,000 to 700,000 distinct CDR3 sequences, roughly 28% appearing once. Sequencing was done on a sample of blood. The receptors come from a woman in her 70s in good health.

The rearrangement uses TRBV7-9 and TRBJ1-4; no clear D. The CDR3 runs 15 residues. Germline loops: CDR1 SEHNR, CDR2 FQNEAQ (reference sequence). V lost 1 base to trimming and J lost 7 bases, with 13 bases between them. CDR3 residues: CASSLGNNPGEKLFF. The CDR3 bases are TGTGCCAGCAGCTTAGGCAACAACCCGGGTGAAAAACTGTTTTTT.

This clonotype was seen a single time. This chain links TRBV10-3 with TRBJ2-2, with D unresolved. Germline V gene data show CDR1 as ENHRY and CDR2 as SYGVKD. The V end was cut by 1 base, the J end by 5 bases, with 11 bases between. The CDR3 has 15 residues. The CDR3: CAISEFGAPTGELFF. The CDR3 bases are TGTGCCATCAGTGAGTTTGGAGCCCCAACCGGGGAGCTGTTTTTT.

The genes are TRBV4-3 and TRBJ1-1; the match to TRBD1 covers 7 bases. The length of the CDR3 is 14 residues. The germline V gene has CDR1 LGHNA and CDR2 YSLEER. The trim removed 4 bases at V and 4 bases at J, leaving 6 bases unmatched. The CDR3 is CASSRGTVSTEAFF. The DNA for the CDR3 is TGCGCCAGCAGCCGCGGGACAGTGAGCACTGAAGCTTTCTTT.

This clonotype was seen a handful of times. The chain combines TRBV7-2 with TRBJ2-7; unclear D gene. The germline CDR1 and CDR2 sequences are SGHTA and FQGNSA. CDR3 length: 12 amino acids. Trimming took 6 bases from V and 4 from J, leaving 10 bases between them. CDR3 nucleotides: TGTGCCAGCAGGCGCGAGGATTACGAGCAGTACTTC. This gives the protein CASRREDYEQYF.